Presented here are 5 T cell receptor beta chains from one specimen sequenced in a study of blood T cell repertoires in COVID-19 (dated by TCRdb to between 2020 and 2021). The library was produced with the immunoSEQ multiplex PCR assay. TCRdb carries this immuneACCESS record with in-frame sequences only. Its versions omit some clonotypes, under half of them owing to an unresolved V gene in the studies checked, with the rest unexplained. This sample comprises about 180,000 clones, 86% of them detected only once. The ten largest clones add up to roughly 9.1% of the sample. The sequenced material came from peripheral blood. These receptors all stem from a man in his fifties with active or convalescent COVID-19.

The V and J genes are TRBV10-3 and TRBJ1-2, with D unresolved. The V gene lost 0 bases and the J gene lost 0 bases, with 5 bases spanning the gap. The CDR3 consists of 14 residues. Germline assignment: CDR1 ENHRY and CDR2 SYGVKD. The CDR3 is CAISESVSNYGYTF. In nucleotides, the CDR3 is TGTGCCATCAGTGAGTCCGTTTCTAACTATGGCTACACCTTC.

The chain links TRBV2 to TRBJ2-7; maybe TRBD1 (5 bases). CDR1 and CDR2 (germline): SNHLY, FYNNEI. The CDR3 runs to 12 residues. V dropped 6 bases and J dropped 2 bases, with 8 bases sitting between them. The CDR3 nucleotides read TGTGCCAGCAGACAGGACGCCTACGAGCAGTACTTC. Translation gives CASRQDAYEQYF. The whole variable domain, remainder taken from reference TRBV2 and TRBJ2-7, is EPEVTQTPSHQVTQMGQEVILRCVPISNHLYFYWYRQILGQKVEFLVSFYNNEISEKSEIFDDQFSVERPDGSNFTLKIRSTKLEDSAMYFCASRQDAYEQYFGPGTRLTVT.

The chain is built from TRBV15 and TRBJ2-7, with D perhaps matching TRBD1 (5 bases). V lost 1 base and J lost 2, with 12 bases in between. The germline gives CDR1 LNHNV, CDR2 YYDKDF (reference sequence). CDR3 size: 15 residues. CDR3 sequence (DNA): TGTGCCACCAGCAGAGGTGGGGCTGCTGCCTACGAGCAGTACTTC. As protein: CATSRGGAAAYEQYF.

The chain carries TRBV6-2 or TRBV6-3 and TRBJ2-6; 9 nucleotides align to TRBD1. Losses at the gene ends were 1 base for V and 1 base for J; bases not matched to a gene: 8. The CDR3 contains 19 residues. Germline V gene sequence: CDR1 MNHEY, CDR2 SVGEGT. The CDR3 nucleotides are TGTGCCAGCAGTTACTTCCTAACAGGGGGCGAATCTGGGGCCAACGTCCTGACTTTC. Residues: CASSYFLTGGESGANVLTF.

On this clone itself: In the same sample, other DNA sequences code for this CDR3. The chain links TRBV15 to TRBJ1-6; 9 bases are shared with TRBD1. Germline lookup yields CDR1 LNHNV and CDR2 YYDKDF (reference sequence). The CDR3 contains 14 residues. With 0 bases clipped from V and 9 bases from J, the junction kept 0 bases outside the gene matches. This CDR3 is CATSREGQGSPLHF. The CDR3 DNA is TGTGCCACCAGCAGAGAGGGACAGGGTTCACCCCTCCACTTT.